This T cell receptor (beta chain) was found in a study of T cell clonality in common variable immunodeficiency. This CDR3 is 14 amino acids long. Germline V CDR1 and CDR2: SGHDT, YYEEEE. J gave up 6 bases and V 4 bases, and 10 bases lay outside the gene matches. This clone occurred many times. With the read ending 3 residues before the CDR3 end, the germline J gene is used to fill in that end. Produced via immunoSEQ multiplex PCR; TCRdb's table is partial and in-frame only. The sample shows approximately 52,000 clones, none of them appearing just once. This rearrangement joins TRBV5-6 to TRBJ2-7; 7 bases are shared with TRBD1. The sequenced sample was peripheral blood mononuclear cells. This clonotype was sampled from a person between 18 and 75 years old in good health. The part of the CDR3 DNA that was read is TGTGCCAGCAGCGCCCCAACAGGGGTCGGCGAG. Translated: CASSAPTGVGE. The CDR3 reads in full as CASSAPTGVGEQYF.